This T cell receptor beta chain was identified during a study of blood T cell repertoires in COVID-19. Profiling relied on immunoSEQ multiplex PCR, and the TCRdb table lists in-frame clones only, not all of them. Among under 200,000 clones listed, 79% were seen once. In germline, CDR1 is MDHEN, CDR2 SYDVKM. The CDR3 has 12 residues. J was trimmed by 13 bases and V by 4 bases; bases with no gene match: 5. This clone was detected only once. The TCR sequence derives from a woman aged 60 to 75 with COVID-19, enrolled during active disease. The chain joins TRBV28 to TRBJ2-4; 9 bases match TRBD1. The sample was peripheral blood. As DNA, the CDR3 is TGTGCCAGCAGTTGGGGACAGGGTTGGCAGTACTTC. Its translation: CASSWGQGWQYF.